The entry below gives a single T cell receptor beta chain sequence along with its context. Antigen specificity is unknown. It was autoimmune disease history or systemic immunosuppression that excluded patients. This entry belongs to a study of OX40 agonist ivuxolimab in advanced cancers. Background on the study: Prior checkpoint blockade (anti-PD-1, anti-PD-L1 or anti-CTLA-4) was permitted; 40% had it. Broader study findings: It was also the case that some nonresponders had low normalized T-cell clonal expansion. Researchers report that CD8+ T cells had, on average, more expanded clones than CD4+.

The CDR3 has 13 amino acids. The V gene lost 5 bases and the J gene lost 6 bases, with 13 bases spanning the gap. Germline assignment: CDR1 SGHNT and CDR2 YENEEA. Sequenced by immunoSEQ multiplex PCR; TCRdb stores in-frame clones only, minus some. The sample contains tens of thousands of clones, approximately 89% of which appear only once. The sequencing used CD4+ or CD8+ T cells sorted from blood, collected in a trial of the OX40 agonist ivuxolimab. This TCR derives from an adult with an advanced solid tumor such as melanoma, head and neck, liver or kidney cancer. The chain employs TRBV11-3 and TRBJ1-1; tentative D call: TRBD1 (6 bases). The CDR3 nucleotides are TGTGCCAGCAGCGCACAGGGCGTCTCTGAAGCTTTCTTT. Protein product: CASSAQGVSEAFF.